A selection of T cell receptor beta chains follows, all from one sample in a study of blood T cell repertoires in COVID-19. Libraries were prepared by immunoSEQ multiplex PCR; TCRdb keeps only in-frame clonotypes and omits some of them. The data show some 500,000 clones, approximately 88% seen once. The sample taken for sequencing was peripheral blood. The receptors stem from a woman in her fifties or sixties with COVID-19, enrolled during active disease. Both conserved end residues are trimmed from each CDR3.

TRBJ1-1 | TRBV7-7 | ASSLSGDTEAF
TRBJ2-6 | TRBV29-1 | SVAQGAGANVLT
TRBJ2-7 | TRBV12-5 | ASGLVPGGEQY
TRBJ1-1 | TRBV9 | ASSVALGGMNTEAF
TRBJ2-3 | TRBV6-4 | ASSDEGSDTQY
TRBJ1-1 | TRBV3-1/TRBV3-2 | ASSQGRVNTEAF
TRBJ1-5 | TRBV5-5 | ASSLGFYSNQPQH
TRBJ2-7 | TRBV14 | ASRRDFSYEQY
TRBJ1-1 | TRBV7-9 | ASSPGLAPNTEAF
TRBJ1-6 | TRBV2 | ASSDQGHSYNSPLH
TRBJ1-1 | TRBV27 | ASLHTGVGNTEAF
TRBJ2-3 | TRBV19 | ASSAFHSISGGTDTQY
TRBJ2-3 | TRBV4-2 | ASSQDRASASTDTQY
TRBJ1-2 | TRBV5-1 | ASTQSPRQNYGYT
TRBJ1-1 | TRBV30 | AWDRGNTEAF
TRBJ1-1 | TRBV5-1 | ASTVRENTEAF
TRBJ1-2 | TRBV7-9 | ASSPPGSPGDGYT
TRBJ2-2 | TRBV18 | ASSPQGTVITGELF
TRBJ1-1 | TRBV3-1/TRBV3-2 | ASSRANTEAF
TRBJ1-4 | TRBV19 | ASSKDRGTEKLF
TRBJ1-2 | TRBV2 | ASSLEDSGNYGYT
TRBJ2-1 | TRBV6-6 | ASSYSKRGEYNEQF
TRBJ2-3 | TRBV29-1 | SVEAGGFGDTQY
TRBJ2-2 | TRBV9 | ASSVGGAGELF
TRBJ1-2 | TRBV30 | AWSAGAMGYT
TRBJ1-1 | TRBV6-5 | ASSQRGLEAF
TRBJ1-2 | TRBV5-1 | ASSLSADYGYT